This is a list of T cell receptor beta chains from one sample in a study of tissue T cells after allogeneic stem cell transplantation. Sequenced by immunoSEQ multiplex PCR; TCRdb stores in-frame clones only, minus some. The sample shows approximately 9,700 clones, around 64% of them seen only once. The sample consisted of tissue from the ileum, taken at autopsy. The receptors stem from a woman aged 18-50 years with breast cancer. CDR3s include the opening cysteine and the closing phenylalanine or tryptophan. A D gene is named only where the DNA matches it firmly. Size tells how often a clone was seen (once, few, many) or the class of an expanded clone, and some rows leave it out.

>-|TRBV5-6|TRBJ2-7|-
CASSLTGYEQYF
TGTGCCAGCAGCTTGACAGGGTACGAGCAGTACTTC
>-|TRBV5-4|TRBJ1-5|-
CASSLSGTNQPQHF
TGTGCCAGCAGCTTGTCTGGGACCAATCAGCCCCAGCATTTT
>-|TRBV9|TRBJ2-7|-
CASSVQGVAYEQYF
TGTGCCAGCAGCGTACAGGGAGTTGCCTACGAGCAGTACTTC
>-|TRBV12-3/TRBV12-4|TRBJ2-7|-
CASRLQTGEQYF
TGTGCCAGCAGATTACAAACAGGCGAGCAGTACTTC
>-|TRBV6-6|TRBJ1-5|-
CASSYSSPDSNQPQHF
TGTGCCAGCAGTTACTCGTCTCCCGATAGCAATCAGCCCCAGCATTTT
>few|TRBV19|TRBJ1-1|-
CATGGWPDTEAFF
TGTGCCACCGGGGGTTGGCCGGACACTGAAGCTTTCTTT
>-|TRBV6-6|TRBJ2-3|-
CASRRGGDTQYF
TGTGCCAGCCGAAGGGGGGGGGATACGCAGTATTTT
>-|TRBV6-5|TRBJ2-3|-
CASRRGGDTQYF
TGTGCCAGCCGAAGGGGGGGGGATACGCAGTATTTT
>-|TRBV7-6|TRBJ1-1|TRBD1
CASSHQDRWTEAFF
TGTGCCAGCAGCCACCAGGACAGGTGGACTGAAGCTTTCTTT
>-|TRBV5-4|TRBJ1-2|TRBD1
CASSLVARTGDYGYTF
TGTGCCAGCAGCTTGGTTGCCCGGACAGGGGACTATGGCTACACCTTC
>-|TRBV14|TRBJ2-5|-
CASSQDQGWETQYF
TGTGCCAGCAGCCAAGATCAGGGGTGGGAGACCCAGTACTTC
>few|TRBV18|TRBJ1-1|-
CASSPALNTEAFF
TGTGCCAGCTCACCTGCGTTGAACACTGAAGCTTTCTTT
>-|TRBV11-1|TRBJ2-7|-
CASSLHVTSYEQYF
TGTGCCAGCAGCTTACACGTCACATCCTACGAGCAGTACTTC
>-|TRBV18|TRBJ1-3|-
CASSPSGSTGNTIYF
TGTGCCAGCTCACCCTCAGGGTCGACTGGAAACACCATATATTTT
>-|TRBV12-3/TRBV12-4|TRBJ1-2|-
CASRRGALGYTF
TGTGCCAGCAGGAGGGGGGCACTTGGCTACACCTTC
>-|TRBV29-1|TRBJ1-1|-
CSVVVLGVAFF
TGCAGCGTCGTCGTTTTAGGGGTTGCTTTCTTT
>-|TRBV7-2|TRBJ2-5|TRBD2
CASSMGLAASQTQYF
TGTGCCAGCTCGATGGGACTAGCGGCCTCTCAGACCCAGTACTTC
>-|TRBV4-2|TRBJ1-5|-
CASSRPGVGQPQHF
TGTGCCAGCAGCCGACCGGGAGTAGGACAGCCCCAGCATTTT
>-|TRBV28|TRBJ2-5|TRBD2
CASSRLAVQETQYF
TGTGCCAGCAGTCGACTAGCGGTCCAAGAGACCCAGTACTTC
>-|TRBV12-5|TRBJ2-7|-
CASGGLIGQDIPYEQYF
TGTGCTAGTGGGGGGTTGATAGGGCAGGACATACCCTACGAGCAGTACTTC
>-|TRBV6-6|TRBJ1-1|-
CASSLRDTEAFF
TGTGCCAGCAGTTTGAGGGACACTGAAGCTTTCTTT
>few|TRBV7-9|TRBJ2-2|-
CASSARRAVPAGELFF
TGTGCCAGCAGCGCGCGGAGGGCCGTTCCGGCCGGGGAGCTGTTTTTT
>-|TRBV9|TRBJ2-1|TRBD2
CASSVERTSGYNEQFF
TGTGCCAGCAGCGTCGAAAGGACTAGCGGATACAATGAGCAGTTCTTC
>-|TRBV18|TRBJ1-3|-
CASSLGTSHSGNTIYF
TGTGCCAGCTCACTAGGGACTTCCCACTCTGGAAACACCATATATTTT
>-|TRBV12-5|TRBJ1-1|-
CASGENGEAFF
TGTGCTAGTGGGGAAAATGGTGAAGCTTTCTTT
>-|TRBV18|TRBJ2-3|-
CASSPKSTDTQYF
TGTGCCAGCTCCCCAAAATCCACAGATACGCAGTATTTT
>-|TRBV30|TRBJ2-5|TRBD1
CAWNRWGQGGTQYF
TGTGCCTGGAATCGGTGGGGACAGGGTGGGACCCAGTACTTC
>-|TRBV18|TRBJ1-3|-
CASSPRTEAGNTIYF
TGTGCCAGCTCACCTAGGACAGAAGCTGGAAACACCATATATTTT
>-|TRBV4-1|TRBJ1-3|-
CASSPTVTELAAGNTIYF
TGCGCCAGCAGCCCAACGGTAACCGAACTCGCCGCTGGAAACACCATATATTTT
>once|TRBV12-3/TRBV12-4|TRBJ1-1|-
CASSWTRNTEAFF
TGTGCCAGCAGTTGGACGAGGAACACTGAAGCTTTCTTT
>medium-sized|TRBV15|TRBJ2-5|-
CATSGGTGTKMAQYF
TGTGCCACCAGCGGAGGGACGGGGACAAAAATGGCCCAGTACTTC
>-|TRBV5-1|TRBJ2-7|-
CASSDQVYEQYF
TGCGCCAGCAGTGATCAGGTTTACGAGCAGTACTTC
>-|TRBV11-2|TRBJ2-5|-
CASSLAFRGAWETQYF
TGTGCCAGCAGCTTAGCTTTCCGGGGGGCATGGGAGACCCAGTACTTC
>-|TRBV7-2|TRBJ1-5|TRBD1
CASSLEGASTNQPQHF
TGTGCCAGCAGCTTAGAGGGGGCGTCCACGAATCAGCCCCAGCATTTT
>few|TRBV15|TRBJ1-4|-
CATSGGASTDPNEKLFF
TGTGCCACCAGCGGTGGGGCCTCGACAGACCCTAATGAAAAACTGTTTTTT
>-|TRBV13|TRBJ2-2|-
CASSIRDVANTGELFF
TGTGCCAGCAGCATACGGGACGTCGCGAACACCGGGGAGCTGTTTTTT
>-|TRBV30|TRBJ1-3|TRBD1
CAWGTGAGNTIYF
TGTGCCTGGGGGACAGGGGCTGGAAACACCATATATTTT
>-|TRBV5-5|TRBJ1-4|TRBD1
CASSLDRGAEKLFF
TGTGCCAGCAGTCTGGACAGGGGGGCCGAAAAACTGTTTTTT
>-|TRBV5-5|TRBJ2-5|TRBD2
CASSSSTGGETQYF
TGTGCCAGCAGCTCGTCGACGGGAGGAGAGACCCAGTACTTC
>-|TRBV19|TRBJ1-2|-
CASSIVHPRGSGYTF
TGTGCCAGTAGTATAGTTCACCCCAGGGGCAGTGGCTACACCTTC
>-|TRBV7-2|TRBJ1-2|TRBD1
CASSLSNGETGGAYGYTF
TGTGCCAGCAGCTTATCAAATGGCGAGACAGGGGGCGCCTATGGCTACACCTTC